This T cell receptor (beta chain) was documented in a study of regulatory T cells in long-lasting Graves disease. Study-wide findings and caveats: Persistent cases of Graves' showed reduced TCR diversity relative to newly diagnosed patients.

Germline V gene data show CDR1 as MNHNS and CDR2 as SASEGT. This CDR3 is 14 amino acids long. Trimming shortened V by 0 bases and J by 6 bases, and 8 bases separated the two germline ends. Time point of the sample: newly diagnosed GD, antithyroid drugs for less than 3 months. Preparation of the TCR library used RNA extracted from PBMCs. To make TCR beta libraries, researchers used iRepertoire HTBI primers and Arm-PCR of CDR3 regions. TCRdb re-called the multiplex PCR reads with MiXCR, one entry per CDR3 protein. The profile shows approximately 440,000 distinct CDR3 sequences, 15% to 20% of them singletons. In the case of this clonotype: Its antigen is currently unknown.

The data also belong to a second study, concerning T cells in Graves' hyperthyroidism and ophthalmopathy. Turning to that study: A first-round RT-PCR of the TCR CDR3 used the HTBI primer set.

This clonotype originated in a middle-aged man with Graves disease. The specimen was peripheral blood mononuclear cells (PBMCs), collected at new diagnosis, from a patient treated with antithyroid drugs. This chain joins TRBV6-1 and TRBJ1-4, with a tentative D call TRBD1 (5 bases). The CDR3 DNA is TGTGCCAGCAGTGAAGCGGTAGGGGATGAAAAACTGTTTTTT. Translating it yields CASSEAVGDEKLFF.